These T cell receptor beta chains were read from a single sample in a study of T cell responses to AZD1222 COVID-19 vaccine. Clones were read by immunoSEQ multiplex PCR, and TCRdb kept only the in-frame ones, dropping some. The top ten clones hold roughly 1.9% of a sample with about 150,000 clones, over 75% of them seen once. Source: peripheral blood, taken on day 0 of AZD1222 vaccination. The receptor set was obtained from an adult in good health. Each CDR3 is given with its conserved first and last residue. Fields, in order: CDR3 DNA, CDR3 protein, J gene, V gene, clone size, D gene. D genes are given only for firm matches. Expanded clones are given a class, and other clones once, few, many or no size at all.

CDR3 DNA: TGTGCCAGCAGTTTAGGGGGTCGCGCCTACGAGCAGTACTTC
CDR3 protein: CASSLGGRAYEQYF
J gene: TRBJ2-7
V gene: TRBV28
clone size: .
D gene: .

CDR3 DNA: TGCAGCGTTATAGACAGGGTTCGCACTGAAGCTTTCTTT
CDR3 protein: CSVIDRVRTEAFF
J gene: TRBJ1-1
V gene: TRBV29-1
clone size: .
D gene: TRBD1

CDR3 DNA: TGTGCCAGCAGTATCATGCCGGGACAGGGAATCACCGGGGAGCTGTTTTTT
CDR3 protein: CASSIMPGQGITGELFF
J gene: TRBJ2-2
V gene: TRBV2
clone size: .
D gene: TRBD1

CDR3 DNA: TGTGCCAGCAGTTTATATCAGGCATTGGGAAACACCATATATTTT
CDR3 protein: CASSLYQALGNTIYF
J gene: TRBJ1-3
V gene: TRBV28
clone size: .
D gene: .

CDR3 DNA: TGTGCCAGCAGCTTGCGGTTAACAGGGCCCTCTGGAAACACCATATATTTT
CDR3 protein: CASSLRLTGPSGNTIYF
J gene: TRBJ1-3
V gene: TRBV5-6
clone size: .
D gene: .

CDR3 DNA: TGTGCCAGCAGCCCGGGACAGGGAAATAATTCACCCCTCCACTTT
CDR3 protein: CASSPGQGNNSPLHF
J gene: TRBJ1-6
V gene: TRBV9
clone size: .
D gene: TRBD1

CDR3 DNA: TGTGCCACCAGTGGGTCGGATACTGGAAACACCATATATTTT
CDR3 protein: CATSGSDTGNTIYF
J gene: TRBJ1-3
V gene: TRBV24-1
clone size: .
D gene: .

CDR3 DNA: TGTGCCACCAGCAGAGCCGGGACAGTCGACGTGGATAGCAATCAGCCCCAGCATTTT
CDR3 protein: CATSRAGTVDVDSNQPQHF
J gene: TRBJ1-5
V gene: TRBV15
clone size: .
D gene: TRBD1

CDR3 DNA: TGTGCCAGCAGCTTCCCCGGTGGGACTAGTATTTTGGGCGAGCAGTACTTC
CDR3 protein: CASSFPGGTSILGEQYF
J gene: TRBJ2-7
V gene: TRBV11-2
clone size: once
D gene: TRBD2

CDR3 DNA: TGTGCCAGCAGTTCTGCCGGACTAGCGGGGAACTACGAGCAGTACTTC
CDR3 protein: CASSSAGLAGNYEQYF
J gene: TRBJ2-7
V gene: TRBV28
clone size: .
D gene: TRBD2

CDR3 DNA: TGTGCCAGCAGCGTAGAAGACATGGCCTACGAGCAGTACTTC
CDR3 protein: CASSVEDMAYEQYF
J gene: TRBJ2-7
V gene: TRBV9
clone size: .
D gene: .

CDR3 DNA: TGTGCCACCAGCAGAGACTGGGGGGGTATCGATGGCTACACCTTC
CDR3 protein: CATSRDWGGIDGYTF
J gene: TRBJ1-2
V gene: TRBV15
clone size: .
D gene: .

CDR3 DNA: TGTGCCAGCTCACCACGGACTAGCGGGAGGGTCGATGAGCAGTTCTTC
CDR3 protein: CASSPRTSGRVDEQFF
J gene: TRBJ2-1
V gene: TRBV18
clone size: .
D gene: TRBD2

CDR3 DNA: TGTGCCAGTAGTATAGTGGGTTACAATCAGCCCCAGCATTTT
CDR3 protein: CASSIVGYNQPQHF
J gene: TRBJ1-5
V gene: TRBV19
clone size: .
D gene: .

CDR3 DNA: TGTGCCAGCAGCCAACTGGACAGGGGGCAGTTAGGTGAGCAGTTCTTC
CDR3 protein: CASSQLDRGQLGEQFF
J gene: TRBJ2-1
V gene: TRBV9
clone size: .
D gene: TRBD1

CDR3 DNA: TGTGCCAGCAGTTACCGGCCAGGGGGCTTTTACGGGGAGCTGTTTTTT
CDR3 protein: CASSYRPGGFYGELFF
J gene: TRBJ2-2
V gene: TRBV6-5
clone size: .
D gene: TRBD1

CDR3 DNA: TGCGCCAGCAGCCAATCGCTAGCGGGGAAACAATACGAGCAGTACTTC
CDR3 protein: CASSQSLAGKQYEQYF
J gene: TRBJ2-7
V gene: TRBV4-3
clone size: .
D gene: TRBD2

CDR3 DNA: TGTGCCAGCAGCCAAGAGACTAGTATCTACGAGCAGTACTTC
CDR3 protein: CASSQETSIYEQYF
J gene: TRBJ2-7
V gene: TRBV4-2
clone size: once
D gene: .

CDR3 DNA: TGTGCCAGCAGCATTGGACCCCTTGAGGTCGATACGCAGTATTTT
CDR3 protein: CASSIGPLEVDTQYF
J gene: TRBJ2-3
V gene: TRBV11-1
clone size: .
D gene: .

CDR3 DNA: TGCGCCAGCAGCCAAGGCCGGGACAGGGGGCTCAATGAGCAGTTCTTC
CDR3 protein: CASSQGRDRGLNEQFF
J gene: TRBJ2-1
V gene: TRBV4-1
clone size: .
D gene: TRBD1

CDR3 DNA: TGTGCCAGCAGCCAAGATTACATTTATGGCTACACCTTC
CDR3 protein: CASSQDYIYGYTF
J gene: TRBJ1-2
V gene: TRBV14
clone size: .
D gene: .

CDR3 DNA: TGTGCCAGCAGCTTGGCGGGACAGGGGAGTTACGAGCAGTACTTC
CDR3 protein: CASSLAGQGSYEQYF
J gene: TRBJ2-7
V gene: TRBV5-4
clone size: few
D gene: TRBD1

CDR3 DNA: TGTGCCAGCAGCCAACCCCGGGACAAAAACACCGGGGAGCTGTTTTTT
CDR3 protein: CASSQPRDKNTGELFF
J gene: TRBJ2-2
V gene: TRBV28
clone size: .
D gene: .

CDR3 DNA: TGTGCCAGCAGCTTAGCGGGGACAGGGTATCTGTACGAGCAGTACTTC
CDR3 protein: CASSLAGTGYLYEQYF
J gene: TRBJ2-7
V gene: TRBV7-8
clone size: .
D gene: TRBD1

CDR3 DNA: TGTGCCAGCAGCCAAGATCCCGCGATGGGCCGTGAGCAGTTCTTC
CDR3 protein: CASSQDPAMGREQFF
J gene: TRBJ2-1
V gene: TRBV3-1/TRBV3-2
clone size: once
D gene: .

CDR3 DNA: TGTGCCACCATTGCACGTAATGAAAAACTGTTTTTT
CDR3 protein: CATIARNEKLFF
J gene: TRBJ1-4
V gene: TRBV15
clone size: .
D gene: .

CDR3 DNA: TGTGCCAGCAGTCCAGGGGGCGAGAACTACAATGAGCAGTTCTTC
CDR3 protein: CASSPGGENYNEQFF
J gene: TRBJ2-1
V gene: TRBV28
clone size: .
D gene: TRBD1

CDR3 DNA: TGTGCCAGCAGTTATTCCCCCTACAGGGTGTTCGACTATGGCTACACCTTC
CDR3 protein: CASSYSPYRVFDYGYTF
J gene: TRBJ1-2
V gene: TRBV6-2/TRBV6-3
clone size: .
D gene: .

CDR3 DNA: TGTGCCAGTAGTATTTCCCCGACAGGAGCGGGGATCACTGAAGCTTTCTTT
CDR3 protein: CASSISPTGAGITEAFF
J gene: TRBJ1-1
V gene: TRBV19
clone size: .
D gene: .

CDR3 DNA: TGTGCCACCAGCCAGGGGGCGGAGAATGGGGCCAACGTCCTGACTTTC
CDR3 protein: CATSQGAENGANVLTF
J gene: TRBJ2-6
V gene: TRBV15
clone size: .
D gene: TRBD1

CDR3 DNA: TGTGCCAGCAGCTTGATTTCTAGCGTTTCCTACGAGCAGTACTTC
CDR3 protein: CASSLISSVSYEQYF
J gene: TRBJ2-7
V gene: TRBV11-2
clone size: .
D gene: .

CDR3 DNA: TGTGCCAGCAGCGGGAGAGGCTACGAGCAGTACTTC
CDR3 protein: CASSGRGYEQYF
J gene: TRBJ2-7
V gene: TRBV2
clone size: few
D gene: .

CDR3 DNA: TGTGCCAGCAGCCCTCGTACGATTAGCACAGATACGCAGTATTTT
CDR3 protein: CASSPRTISTDTQYF
J gene: TRBJ2-3
V gene: TRBV3-1/TRBV3-2
clone size: .
D gene: .

CDR3 DNA: TGTGCCAGCAGCAAGGGTCTGGGGCCCCCAGGGCGCAATCAGCCCCAGCATTTT
CDR3 protein: CASSKGLGPPGRNQPQHF
J gene: TRBJ1-5
V gene: TRBV21-1
clone size: .
D gene: .

CDR3 DNA: TGCGCCAGCAAGAGCGGGACCTTAATCTACAATGAGCAGTTCTTC
CDR3 protein: CASKSGTLIYNEQFF
J gene: TRBJ2-1
V gene: TRBV5-1
clone size: .
D gene: TRBD2

CDR3 DNA: TGTGCCAGCAGTTTTCGGACAAGCTCTGGAAACACCATATATTTT
CDR3 protein: CASSFRTSSGNTIYF
J gene: TRBJ1-3
V gene: TRBV28
clone size: .
D gene: .

CDR3 DNA: TGTGCCAGCAGCCGTAAGCCCACAGCCGCTTCCCATAATGAAAAACTGTTTTTT
CDR3 protein: CASSRKPTAASHNEKLFF
J gene: TRBJ1-4
V gene: TRBV5-4
clone size: .
D gene: .

CDR3 DNA: TGTGCCAGCCATGATAGGCGGGGGGCAGGTGGCTACACCTTC
CDR3 protein: CASHDRRGAGGYTF
J gene: TRBJ1-2
V gene: TRBV28
clone size: .
D gene: .

CDR3 DNA: TGTGCCAGCAGCCCCACCTACAACTATGGCTACACCTTC
CDR3 protein: CASSPTYNYGYTF
J gene: TRBJ1-2
V gene: TRBV9
clone size: .
D gene: .

CDR3 DNA: TGTGCCAGCAGTAACACAGGGCCTAGAGGGGGCAATCAGCCCCAGCATTTT
CDR3 protein: CASSNTGPRGGNQPQHF
J gene: TRBJ1-5
V gene: TRBV2
clone size: .
D gene: .

CDR3 DNA: TGTGCCAGCAGCTTTACAACGGTTGACACTGAAGCTTTCTTT
CDR3 protein: CASSFTTVDTEAFF
J gene: TRBJ1-1
V gene: TRBV7-3
clone size: .
D gene: .

CDR3 DNA: TGTGCCAGCAGTGCGACTAGCTACTTCTACGAGCAGTACTTC
CDR3 protein: CASSATSYFYEQYF
J gene: TRBJ2-7
V gene: TRBV27
clone size: once
D gene: TRBD2

CDR3 DNA: TGTGCCAGCAGTAGACGCCGGGACGTGAGCTCCTATAATTCACCCCTCCACTTT
CDR3 protein: CASSRRRDVSSYNSPLHF
J gene: TRBJ1-6
V gene: TRBV27
clone size: .
D gene: .

CDR3 DNA: TGTGCCAGCTCAGGCACTCCGTCGGGGACAGGATCCTACAATGAGCAGTTCTTC
CDR3 protein: CASSGTPSGTGSYNEQFF
J gene: TRBJ2-1
V gene: TRBV18
clone size: once
D gene: TRBD1

CDR3 DNA: TGTGCCAGTAGTATGGGACCCGGGGGGACTGAAGCTTTCTTT
CDR3 protein: CASSMGPGGTEAFF
J gene: TRBJ1-1
V gene: TRBV19
clone size: .
D gene: .

CDR3 DNA: TGTGCCAGCAGTGTCCCGACCAACCGGGAGACCCAGTACTTC
CDR3 protein: CASSVPTNRETQYF
J gene: TRBJ2-5
V gene: TRBV25-1
clone size: .
D gene: .

CDR3 DNA: TGTGCCAGCAGTCCGCATAATCAGCCCCAGCATTTT
CDR3 protein: CASSPHNQPQHF
J gene: TRBJ1-5
V gene: TRBV27
clone size: .
D gene: .

CDR3 DNA: TGTGCCAGCGTATCCGACGGGCCATGGGAGACCCAGTACTTC
CDR3 protein: CASVSDGPWETQYF
J gene: TRBJ2-5
V gene: TRBV2
clone size: .
D gene: .

CDR3 DNA: TGCGCCAGCAGCCAAGTTGGAAAAGGAAAGGAAGATTACGAGCAGTACTTC
CDR3 protein: CASSQVGKGKEDYEQYF
J gene: TRBJ2-7
V gene: TRBV4-1
clone size: .
D gene: .

CDR3 DNA: TGTGCCAGCAGGAGCCTAGACTACGATGAGCAGTTCTTC
CDR3 protein: CASRSLDYDEQFF
J gene: TRBJ2-1
V gene: TRBV27
clone size: .
D gene: .

CDR3 DNA: TGTGCCAGCTCACTCCCAGGGGTAGGAGCTTACGAGCAGTACTTC
CDR3 protein: CASSLPGVGAYEQYF
J gene: TRBJ2-7
V gene: TRBV18
clone size: .
D gene: .

CDR3 DNA: TGTGCCAGCAGCGTAACAGGACTTAACTATGGCTACACCTTC
CDR3 protein: CASSVTGLNYGYTF
J gene: TRBJ1-2
V gene: TRBV9
clone size: .
D gene: .

CDR3 DNA: TGTGCCAGCAGCTTAGGGTCTCCCTACGAGCAGTACTTC
CDR3 protein: CASSLGSPYEQYF
J gene: TRBJ2-7
V gene: TRBV7-9
clone size: .
D gene: .

CDR3 DNA: TGTGCCAGCAGTCGGACAGGGGGCCGGAATGAGCAGTTCTTC
CDR3 protein: CASSRTGGRNEQFF
J gene: TRBJ2-1
V gene: TRBV6-5
clone size: once
D gene: TRBD1

CDR3 DNA: TGTGCCAGCAGCCAAGTTTCCGGGACTAGCGGGATTGAAGCCAATGAGCAGTTCTTC
CDR3 protein: CASSQVSGTSGIEANEQFF
J gene: TRBJ2-1
V gene: TRBV4-2
clone size: .
D gene: TRBD2

CDR3 DNA: TGTGCCAGCAGCCAAGATCACGGTTTCCCCTACAATGAGCAGTTCTTC
CDR3 protein: CASSQDHGFPYNEQFF
J gene: TRBJ2-1
V gene: TRBV4-2
clone size: .
D gene: .

CDR3 DNA: TGTGCCAGCTCACCCCCTGGGACAGGAGAGACCCAGTACTTC
CDR3 protein: CASSPPGTGETQYF
J gene: TRBJ2-5
V gene: TRBV18
clone size: once
D gene: TRBD1

CDR3 DNA: TGTGCCAGCAGATATAAAAGCCTATCCTACGAGCAGTACTTC
CDR3 protein: CASRYKSLSYEQYF
J gene: TRBJ2-7
V gene: TRBV6-6
clone size: once
D gene: .

CDR3 DNA: TGTGCCAGCAGTTTGGGCGGGACAGGAAGCTACGAGCAGTACTTC
CDR3 protein: CASSLGGTGSYEQYF
J gene: TRBJ2-7
V gene: TRBV28
clone size: .
D gene: TRBD1